A selection of T cell receptor beta chains follows, all from one sample in a study of T cell changes during pregnancy in multiple sclerosis. Sequencing used immunoSEQ multiplex PCR; TCRdb keeps in-frame clones, though not all of them. Of tens of thousands of clones listed, 92% are singletons. The starting material was CD4+ T cells from peripheral blood mononuclear cells, obtained after pregnancy. The origin of the receptors is a female donor with multiple sclerosis, enrolled in a pregnancy study. CDR3s include the opening cysteine and the closing phenylalanine or tryptophan. A D gene is named only where the DNA matches it firmly. Only part of the rows carry a size: once, few, many, or a class if the clone is expanded.

v_call	clone_size	j_call	d_call	cdr3_nt	cdr3_aa
TRBV27	-	TRBJ2-1	-	TGTGCCAGCAGTGCAAGCGGCAGGTACAATGAGCAGTTCTTC	CASSASGRYNEQFF
TRBV9	-	TRBJ2-3	TRBD2	TGTGCCAGCAGTACCCGACTAGCGGGAGGGGTAGATACGCAGTATTTT	CASSTRLAGGVDTQYF
TRBV23-1	-	TRBJ2-7	TRBD1	TGCGCCAGCAGCCCATACCGGGACAGGGGTTGCGAGCAGTACTTC	CASSPYRDRGCEQYF
TRBV11-1	-	TRBJ2-1	-	TGTGCCAGCAGCTCTGGAAGGAGGATTACTTACAATGAGCAGTTCTTC	CASSSGRRITYNEQFF
TRBV11-1	-	TRBJ1-1	-	TGTGCCAGCAGCTTAGCGGGGCGTACTCCGCCACTACGCGCTGAAGCTTTCTTT	CASSLAGRTPPLRAEAFF
TRBV5-4	-	TRBJ1-2	TRBD1	TGTGCCAGCAGCCGTGACAGGGGTCGTCATGGCTACACCTTC	CASSRDRGRHGYTF
TRBV5-8	-	TRBJ2-2	TRBD1	TGTGCCAGCAGCTTTTACAGGGGAAACGCCGGGGAGCTGTTTTTT	CASSFYRGNAGELFF
TRBV7-3	-	TRBJ1-3	TRBD1	TGTGCCAGCAGCTTAAAGGAGATGCGTGAACAGGGGTTCTCTGGAAACACCATATATTTT	CASSLKEMREQGFSGNTIYF
TRBV7-2	-	TRBJ1-4	TRBD1	TGTGCCAGCAGCTTCCGACCGGGACAGTCGTTTGAAAAACTGTTTTTT	CASSFRPGQSFEKLFF
TRBV28	-	TRBJ2-7	-	TGTGCCAGCAGTTTAGGGCGTTGGGAGCAGTACTTC	CASSLGRWEQYF
TRBV2	-	TRBJ2-1	-	TGTGCCAGCAGACCTTGGGCCAGGTCCTACAATGAGCAGTTCTTC	CASRPWARSYNEQFF
TRBV29-1	few	TRBJ2-7	TRBD2	TGCAGCGTTGGTCTAGCGGGAGGTTACGAGCAGTACTTC	CSVGLAGGYEQYF
TRBV7-9	-	TRBJ2-3	-	TGTGCCAGCAGCTCCGTTCAGACAGCACGGGCCGGGGATACGCAGTATTTT	CASSSVQTARAGDTQYF
TRBV27	-	TRBJ2-5	TRBD2	TGTGCCAGCAGTTTGCGTCGGGAGGGTGTGAAGACCCAGTACTTC	CASSLRREGVKTQYF
TRBV19	-	TRBJ2-1	TRBD2	TGTGCCAGTAGTATTCTTCCTAGCGGGAGTAATGAGCAGTTCTTC	CASSILPSGSNEQFF
TRBV4-3	-	TRBJ2-2	TRBD1	TGCGCCAGCAGCCGACAGACAGGGGGCAACACCGGGGAGCTGTTTTTT	CASSRQTGGNTGELFF
TRBV5-1	once	TRBJ2-1	TRBD2	TGCGCCAGCAGCTTGGGGGCTAGCGGGAGAGGAAATGAGCAGTTCTTC	CASSLGASGRGNEQFF
TRBV29-1	once	TRBJ2-3	-	TGCAGCGTTTCGGACTCCACAGATACGCAGTATTTT	CSVSDSTDTQYF
TRBV7-9	-	TRBJ1-2	-	TGTGCCAGCAGACTAAGTTCAGGGATCGGGGGCTACACCTTC	CASRLSSGIGGYTF
TRBV7-2	-	TRBJ2-3	TRBD2	TGTGCCAGCAGCCCGGATAGCGGGAACGCCGGAACAGATACGCAGTATTTT	CASSPDSGNAGTDTQYF
TRBV7-2	-	TRBJ1-2	TRBD1	TGTGCCAGCAGCTTAGCGGCAGGGGGCGCCAGCTATGGCTACACCTTC	CASSLAAGGASYGYTF
TRBV5-1	-	TRBJ2-1	-	TGCGCCAGCAGCTTGGCCAATGTGCCCGGGGGTGATGAGCAGTTCTTC	CASSLANVPGGDEQFF
TRBV19	-	TRBJ2-7	TRBD2	TGTGCCAGTAGTTTAAGCGGGACGTCTTGGGAGCAGTACTTC	CASSLSGTSWEQYF
TRBV28	-	TRBJ2-2	TRBD2	TGTGCCAGCAGTTATGCGGGAGGACGGGGCGGGGAGCTGTTTTTT	CASSYAGGRGGELFF
TRBV7-9	-	TRBJ2-4	TRBD2	TGTGCCAGCAGCGCCGACGGGGGGGCCAAAAACATTCAGTACTTC	CASSADGGAKNIQYF
TRBV27	-	TRBJ1-4	-	TGTGCCAGCATGAGACAGGCCACAACTAATGAAAAACTGTTTTTT	CASMRQATTNEKLFF
TRBV7-8	-	TRBJ1-2	-	TGTGCCAGCAGCAGAAGAGACGGAGCTAACTATGGCTACACCTTC	CASSRRDGANYGYTF
TRBV7-2	-	TRBJ1-3	-	TGTGCCAGCAGCTTGTCTTACTCTGGAAACACCATATATTTT	CASSLSYSGNTIYF
TRBV19	-	TRBJ2-7	-	TGTGCCAGTAGTATCACGAGGTCCGAGCAGTACTTC	CASSITRSEQYF
TRBV18	-	TRBJ2-6	TRBD1	TGTGCCAGCTCACCTCTGGGACAGGTAAACTCTGGGGCCAACGTCCTGACTTTC	CASSPLGQVNSGANVLTF
TRBV2	-	TRBJ2-1	TRBD1	TGTGCCAGCAGGGCCCGCTCCCGACAGGGGAATGAGCAGTTCTTC	CASRARSRQGNEQFF
TRBV18	-	TRBJ1-2	-	TGTGCCAGCTCCCCCAGGACATTGGACTATGGCTACACCTTC	CASSPRTLDYGYTF
TRBV27	-	TRBJ2-7	-	TGTGCCAGCAGTTCAAACTACGAGCAGTACTTC	CASSSNYEQYF
TRBV27	-	TRBJ2-1	-	TGTGCCAGCAGTTTACCCCCCCGAGTAGGGGCTTCCAATGAGCAGTTCTTC	CASSLPPRVGASNEQFF
TRBV5-6	-	TRBJ1-2	-	TGTGCCAGCAGCTTGGAGGGGGGGGAGAGCTACACCTTC	CASSLEGGESYTF
TRBV10-3	-	TRBJ2-3	-	TGTGCCATCAGTGCCCTCGATACGCAGTATTTT	CAISALDTQYF
TRBV4-3	-	TRBJ1-2	TRBD1	TGCGCCAGCAGCCAAGCACGGACAGGGATAGGTCGCACCTTC	CASSQARTGIGRTF
TRBV6-1	-	TRBJ2-3	-	TGTGCCAGCAGTGGCCCCCGTGAGGGAGCGGAACGCACAGATACGCAGTATTTT	CASSGPREGAERTDTQYF
TRBV27	few	TRBJ1-1	-	TGTGCCAGCAGGAGGGACTGGAACACTGAAGCTTTCTTT	CASRRDWNTEAFF
TRBV28	-	TRBJ2-1	TRBD2	TGTGCCAGCAGTGATCTAGCGGGGGTCTACAATGAGCAGTTCTTC	CASSDLAGVYNEQFF
TRBV7-8	once	TRBJ2-1	-	TGTGCCAGCAGCTTTGAGCGCCGGAATGAGCAGTTCTTC	CASSFERRNEQFF
TRBV2	-	TRBJ1-2	-	TGTGCCAGCGGCATTCAAACAGTCAAAGGCTACACCTTC	CASGIQTVKGYTF